These 29 T cell receptor beta chains originate from one sample sequenced in a study of T-cell reconstitution after alpha-beta-depleted transplantation in children. As it was prepared, the TCRbeta library received unique molecular identifiers. One entry per CDR3 protein, called by TCRdb with MiXCR from the PCR reads. The sample holds about 460,000 distinct CDR3 sequences; approximately 10% are singletons and the top ten take about 14%. Sequenced here: PBMCs, mostly from graft donor cells, sampled 180 days after TCRalphabeta/CD19-depleted stem cell transplant. All receptors derive from a female patient between 2 and 15 years old who had a stem cell transplant for aplastic anemia, so the T cells may come from the graft donor.

Only a few counts were recorded for this clonotype. This chain joins TRBV4-1 and TRBJ2-1; TRBD2 agrees at 13 bases. The CDR3 runs to 17 residues. Germline V gene lookup returns CDR1 MGHRA and CDR2 YSYEKL. V lost 5 bases, J lost 0 bases, and 4 bases stayed unmatched. This CDR3 reads CASSYTSGRVSYNEQFF. The DNA of the CDR3 is TGCGCCAGCAGCTATACTAGCGGGAGGGTCTCCTACAATGAGCAGTTCTTC.

This sequence joins TRBV10-3 and TRBJ2-3; 13 bases are shared with TRBD2. This CDR3 contains 16 residues. Unmatched junction bases numbered 4, after V lost 3 bases and J lost 4 bases. Per the germline V gene, CDR1 is ENHRY and CDR2 is SYGVKD. In DNA form, the CDR3 reads TGTGCCATCAGTGAACTAGCGGGAGGGCCGCCAGATACGCAGTATTTT. It is translated as CAISELAGGPPDTQYF.

The chain employs TRBV20-1 and TRBJ2-7; possibly TRBD1 or TRBD2 for D (5 bases each). The CDR3 totals 16 residues. Deletions cut 5 bases from V and 0 bases from J, with 20 bases between. The germline CDR1 and CDR2 sequences are DFQATT and SNEGSKA (reference sequence). CDR3 protein: CSAAPTGTPSSYEQYF. CDR3 DNA: TGCAGTGCTGCCCCAACCGGGACGCCGAGCTCCTACGAGCAGTACTTC.

The V gene is TRBV20-1, the J gene TRBJ2-1, with 9 nucleotides matching TRBD2. CDR1 is DFQATT and CDR2 is SNEGSKA in the germline V gene (reference sequence). The junction had 16 bases not matched to a gene; V was cut back by 6 bases and J by 7 bases. The CDR3 loop spans 16 amino acids. The CDR3 region has the DNA TGCAGTGCCCTTCGTGGCGGGAGGGCTGGATCGAATGAGCAGTTCTTC. Its translation: CSALRGGRAGSNEQFF.

This chain connects TRBV11-3 to TRBJ1-1, with no clear D. Per germline, CDR1 SGHNT and CDR2 YENEEA. Deletions cut 1 base from V and 1 base from J, with 7 bases between. This CDR3 has 14 residues. This CDR3 reads CASSLVNGNTEAFF. CDR3 coding DNA: TGTGCCAGCAGCTTAGTGAACGGGAACACTGAAGCTTTCTTT. The variable domain in full, completed from reference TRBV11-3 and TRBJ1-1, reads EAGVVQSPRYKIIEKKQPVAFWCNPISGHNTLYWYLQNLGQGPELLIRYENEEAVDDSQLPKDRFSAERLKGVDSTLKIQPAELGDSAVYLCASSLVNGNTEAFFGQGTRLTVV.

This clonotype was detected ten times or more. The gene calls are TRBV10-3 and TRBJ2-3; 12 bases align to TRBD2. V trimming: 9 bases; J trimming: 2 bases; junction bases outside the gene matches: 3. The CDR3 length is 14 residues. CDR1 and CDR2 from the germline V gene are ENHRY and SYGVKD. CDR3 nucleotides: TGTGCCATTCGACTAGCGGGAGCCACAGATACGCAGTATTTT. This encodes CAIRLAGATDTQYF.

This clonotype was seen repeatedly, ten times or more. This rearrangement joins TRBV6-1 to TRBJ2-6; no firm D call. The CDR3 is 12 residues long. V was trimmed by 5 bases and J by 2 bases, leaving 1 base between them. Germline V gene data show CDR1 as MNHNS and CDR2 as SASEGT. The CDR3 DNA reads as TGTGCCAGCAGTCCTGGGGCCAACGTCCTGACTTTC. It encodes CASSPGANVLTF.

This clonotype was recorded many times. The rearrangement joins TRBV12-3 or TRBV12-4 to TRBJ2-7, with D tentatively TRBD1 (6 bases). CDR3 length: 14 amino acids. Trimming stripped 0 bases from V and 3 bases from J, with 9 bases between. CDR3 DNA: TGTGCCAGCAGTTTAGCCAGGGGAAACTACGAGCAGTACTTC. Its protein product is CASSLARGNYEQYF.

The sample holds many counts of this clonotype. The chain has TRBV29-1 and TRBJ2-3; perhaps TRBD2 as D (5 bases). V lost 3 bases, J lost 4 bases, and 14 bases lay in between. The germline V gene encodes CDR1 SQVTM and CDR2 ANQGSEA. The CDR3 is 14 residues long. CDR3 sequence: CSVEPSRSPDTQYF. As DNA, the CDR3 is TGCAGCGTTGAGCCTAGCAGGTCCCCAGATACGCAGTATTTT.

This clonotype was detected a few times. The CDR3 loop is CASSHQPGQGAYEQYV. The CDR3, as DNA: TGCGCCAGCAGTCACCAACCGGGACAGGGGGCCTACGAGCAGTACGTC. The chain is built from TRBV10-2 and TRBJ2-7; TRBD1 aligns across 11 bases. After removal of 5 bases from V and 2 bases from J, the junction contained 8 bases not matched to a gene. The CDR3 sequence is 16 residues long. CDR1 and CDR2 from the germline V gene are WSHSY and SAAADI.

This clonotype showed up just a few times. The rearrangement uses TRBV9 and TRBJ2-1, with 7 positions matching TRBD2. CDR1 SGDLS and CDR2 YYNGEE come from the germline V gene. This CDR3 has 18 amino acids. Germline trimming cut 0 bases from V and 5 bases from J; bases unmatched to any gene: 14. CDR3 region: CASSVARASGTTDNEQFF. The CDR3 DNA follows: TGTGCCAGCAGCGTAGCTAGGGCTAGCGGTACTACCGACAATGAGCAGTTCTTC.

The rearrangement links TRBV7-2 to TRBJ2-7; the D gene could be TRBD1 or TRBD2 (6 bases each). CDR1 SGHTA and CDR2 FQGNSA come from the germline V gene. Trimming stripped 2 bases from V and 5 bases from J, with 10 bases between. The CDR3 contains 13 residues. The CDR3: CASSLRRGNEQYV. The CDR3 DNA reads as TGTGCCAGCAGCTTAAGGAGGGGGAACGAGCAGTACGTC.

In this sample, this clonotype turned up a few times. The chain couples TRBV28 to TRBJ1-5; the match to TRBD1 covers 10 bases. This CDR3 is 15 amino acids long. CDR1 and CDR2 (germline): MDHEN, SYDVKM. The ends lost 6 bases at V and 7 bases at J; junction bases unmatched: 9. CDR3 residues: CASRPGQGWRQPQHF. CDR3 DNA sequence: TGTGCCAGCAGGCCGGGACAGGGGTGGAGGCAGCCCCAGCATTTT.

This clonotype was counted only a few times. The chain employs TRBV9 and TRBJ1-1; D is uncertain. V gave up 4 bases and J gave up 1 base, with 11 bases separating them. This CDR3 is 14 amino acids long. Germline assignment: CDR1 SGDLS and CDR2 YYNGEE. The CDR3: CASSPLVGNTEAFF. In DNA, the CDR3 is TGTGCCAGCAGCCCCCTTGTTGGGAACACTGAAGCTTTCTTT.

The V and J genes are TRBV6-4 and TRBJ1-5; 7 positions match TRBD1. The V and J ends lost 9 bases and 0 bases, in that order; junction bases with no gene match: 2. Germline CDR1 and CDR2: MRHNA and SNTAGT. CDR3 length: 13 residues. The CDR3 here is CARGQYSNQPQHF. Here the CDR3 DNA reads TGTGCCAGGGGACAGTATAGCAATCAGCCCCAGCATTTT.

This clonotype came up many times. V is TRBV18 and J is TRBJ1-1; unclear D gene. The CDR3 sequence is 11 residues long. Trimming pared 2 bases from V and 7 bases from J, leaving 5 bases between. Germline values: CDR1 KGHSH, CDR2 LQKENI. The CDR3 DNA follows: TGTGCCAGCTCACCAGGGATTGAAGCTTTCTTT. Translated: CASSPGIEAFF.

This chain uses TRBV28 with TRBJ2-7; 12 nucleotides match TRBD2. The germline CDR1 and CDR2 sequences are MDHEN and SYDVKM. V was clipped by 5 bases and J by 6 bases; unmatched bases: 2. The CDR3 has 13 residues. CDR3 DNA sequence: TGTGCCAGCAGTGGGACTAGCGGGTTCGAGCAGTACTTC. Protein product: CASSGTSGFEQYF. The entire variable domain, with the rest obtained from reference TRBV28 and TRBJ2-7, is as follows: DVKVTQSSRYLVKRTGEKVFLECVQDMDHENMFWYRQDPGLGLRLIYFSYDVKMKEKGDIPEGYSVSREKKERFSLILESASTNQTSMYLCASSGTSGFEQYFGPGTRLTVT.

The table lists this clonotype with a few counts. The chain has TRBV4-2 and TRBJ2-7; the match to TRBD2 covers 11 bases. Germline V gives CDR1 LGHNA, CDR2 YNFKEQ. CDR3 length: 17 amino acids. The J segment lost 2 bases and the V segment lost 3 bases, leaving 9 bases of the junction unmatched. CDR3: CASSQTKGLAAPYEQYF. The CDR3, as DNA: TGTGCCAGCAGCCAGACAAAGGGACTAGCGGCCCCCTACGAGCAGTACTTC.

The rearrangement joins TRBV14 to TRBJ2-2; a weak D match, TRBD2 (5 bases). In germline, CDR1 is SGHDN, CDR2 FVKESK. This CDR3 has 19 amino acids. Trimming took off 1 base at V and 5 bases at J, with 23 bases between the two ends. CDR3 nucleotides: TGTGCCAGCAGCCAAGGGTTTACCCGGACTCCCGGGGAGACCGGGGAGCTGTTTTTT. It translates to CASSQGFTRTPGETGELFF.

This clonotype was counted only a few times. The chain recombines TRBV20-1 with TRBJ2-3; D gene unclear. The germline gives CDR1 DFQATT, CDR2 SNEGSKA (reference sequence). Deletions cut 1 base from V and 5 bases from J, with 7 bases between. This CDR3 is 12 amino acids long. CDR3 nucleotide sequence: TGCAGTGCTAGAGGGCCCGTAGATACGCAGTATTTT. Encoded protein: CSARGPVDTQYF.

The chain joins TRBV9 to TRBJ1-1; tentative D call: TRBD1 (6 bases). Germline V gene sequence: CDR1 SGDLS, CDR2 YYNGEE. This CDR3 spans 15 amino acids. Trimming removed 0 bases at V and 5 bases at J, with 14 bases between. The CDR3 reads CASSVDGGRGTEAFF. The CDR3 DNA sequence: TGTGCCAGCAGCGTAGACGGGGGGCGAGGGACTGAAGCTTTCTTT.

The rearrangement uses TRBV20-1 and TRBJ2-7; possibly TRBD1 or TRBD2 for D (5 bases each). This CDR3 has 14 residues. Trimming shortened V by 4 bases and J by 3 bases, and 16 bases separated the two germline ends. The V gene's germline CDR1 is DFQATT and CDR2 SNEGSKA (reference sequence). The DNA of the CDR3 is TGCAGTGCTACAGACAGTTGGGGGTTCTACGAGCAGTACTTC. This codes for CSATDSWGFYEQYF.

This clonotype has just a few counts. The DNA of the CDR3 is TGTGCCAGCAGTGAATCGGACAGACAGTCCTATGGCTACACCTTC. Translating gives CASSESDRQSYGYTF. The chain combines TRBV25-1 with TRBJ1-2; TRBD1 might be the D (6 bases). Germline V gene sequence: CDR1 MGHDK, CDR2 SYGVNS. Trimming stripped 1 base from V and 4 bases from J, with 13 bases between. The CDR3 is made up of 15 amino acids.

The V call is TRBV7-2, the J call TRBJ2-6, with D perhaps TRBD1 (7 bases). This CDR3 contains 14 residues. V lost 5 bases, J lost 12 bases, and 17 bases lay in between. Germline CDR1 SGHTA, CDR2 FQGNSA. CDR3 sequence (DNA): TGTGCCAGCAGCGACGGAGGGGGCACCAGCGTCCTGACTTTC. Its protein product is CASSDGGGTSVLTF.

This clonotype appeared a few times. V is TRBV7-2 and J is TRBJ2-1; no firm D call. The CDR3 contains 14 residues. The germline V and J ends were trimmed by 4 bases and 10 bases, with 17 bases remaining between them. Germline V gene sequence: CDR1 SGHTA, CDR2 FQGNSA. The CDR3 DNA reads as TGTGCCAGCAGCTCAGCGCCTACCCGAGTAGAGCAGTTCTTC. This gives the protein CASSSAPTRVEQFF.

The rearrangement links TRBV12-3 or TRBV12-4 to TRBJ2-7; D gene unclear. Trimming took 1 base from V and 2 from J, leaving 6 bases between them. CDR3 length equals 13 residues. CDR3 in amino acids: CASSLESAYEQYF. CDR3 DNA sequence: TGTGCCAGCAGTTTAGAGTCTGCCTACGAGCAGTACTTC.

This clonotype was counted a few times. V gene TRBV21-1 combines with J gene TRBJ2-7; the table's D call, TRBD2, was not checked against the DNA. TRBV21-1 is a documented pseudogene. The CDR3 is made up of 15 amino acids. The CDR3 DNA reads TGTGCCAGCAGCAAACTCAAACTAGCGGGGGGCGAGCAGTACGTC. Translating gives CASSKLKLAGGEQYV.

This clonotype came up many times. The rearrangement joins TRBV3-1 to TRBJ2-2; no definite D call. The germline V gene has CDR1 LGHDT and CDR2 YNNKEL (reference sequence). V gave up 3 bases and J gave up 6 bases, with 2 bases separating them. The CDR3 runs 11 residues. In nucleotides, the CDR3 is TGTGCCAGCAGCCAGGCCGGGGAGCTGTTTTTT. It codes for CASSQAGELFF.

This clonotype was detected only a few times. CDR3 sequence reads: CASSFNRDSYEQYF. CDR3 sequence (DNA): TGTGCCAGCAGCTTTAACCGGGACAGCTACGAGCAGTACTTC. This chain links TRBV11-3 with TRBJ2-7, with TRBD1 identical over 7 bases. CDR1 is SGHNT, CDR2 YENEEA, per germline. The CDR3 loop spans 14 amino acids. The V gene end was trimmed by 3 bases and the J gene end by 3 bases; junction bases not matched to a gene: 5.